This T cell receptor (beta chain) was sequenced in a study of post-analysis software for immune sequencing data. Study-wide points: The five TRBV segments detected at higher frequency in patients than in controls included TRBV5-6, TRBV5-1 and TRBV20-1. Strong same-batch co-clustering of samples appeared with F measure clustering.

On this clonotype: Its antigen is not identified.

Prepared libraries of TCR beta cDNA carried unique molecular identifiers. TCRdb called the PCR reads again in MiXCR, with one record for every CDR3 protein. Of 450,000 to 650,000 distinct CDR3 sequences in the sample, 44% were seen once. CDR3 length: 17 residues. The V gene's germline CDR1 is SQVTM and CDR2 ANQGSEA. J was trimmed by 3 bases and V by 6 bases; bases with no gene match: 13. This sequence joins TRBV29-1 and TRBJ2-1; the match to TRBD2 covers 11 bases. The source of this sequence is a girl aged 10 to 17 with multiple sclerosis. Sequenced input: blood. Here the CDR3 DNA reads TGCAGCGTCTCCCGGGGTAGCGGGAGGGCCGGCTACAATGAGCAGTTCTTC. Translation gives CSVSRGSGRAGYNEQFF.